Listed below are T cell receptor beta chains from one sample, sequenced in a study of blood T cell repertoires in COVID-19. TCRdb's copy holds only in-frame clones and misses some; the assay was immunoSEQ multiplex PCR. The profile shows almost 200,000 clones, roughly 90% of them singletons. The sample taken for sequencing was PBMCs or T cells enriched from blood (not recorded which). The receptors originated from a woman between 18 and 30 years old who had recovered from COVID-19. CDR3s include the opening cysteine and the closing phenylalanine or tryptophan. The order of the fields is clone size, V gene, D gene, J gene, CDR3 protein, CDR3 DNA. A D gene is named only where the DNA matches it firmly. For some rows the clone size is stated as once, few or many, or as a class when expanded; others skip it.

abundance: -; v_gene: TRBV9; d_gene: -; j_gene: TRBJ1-3; CDR3aa: CASSPPQGNTIYF; CDR3nt: TGTGCCAGCAGCCCCCCCCAGGGAAACACCATATATTTT
abundance: -; v_gene: TRBV28; d_gene: TRBD1; j_gene: TRBJ1-1; CDR3aa: CASRDDRGSSTEAFF; CDR3nt: TGTGCCAGCAGGGACGACAGGGGTTCATCCACTGAAGCTTTCTTT
abundance: -; v_gene: TRBV3-1/TRBV3-2; d_gene: TRBD1; j_gene: TRBJ1-2; CDR3aa: CASSQRTGVRYGYTF; CDR3nt: TGTGCCAGCAGCCAGAGGACAGGCGTACGCTATGGCTACACCTTC
abundance: few; v_gene: TRBV5-1; d_gene: TRBD1; j_gene: TRBJ2-7; CDR3aa: CASSPSGTGYEQYF; CDR3nt: TGCGCCAGCAGCCCGTCCGGGACAGGGTACGAGCAGTACTTC
abundance: -; v_gene: TRBV19; d_gene: -; j_gene: TRBJ1-3; CDR3aa: CASSLNEANTIYF; CDR3nt: TGTGCCAGTAGTTTGAACGAGGCAAACACCATATATTTT
abundance: -; v_gene: TRBV20-1; d_gene: TRBD1; j_gene: TRBJ1-2; CDR3aa: CSASGRTGEGYGYTF; CDR3nt: TGCAGTGCTAGTGGTCGGACAGGGGAGGGCTATGGCTACACCTTC
abundance: once; v_gene: TRBV3-1/TRBV3-2; d_gene: TRBD2; j_gene: TRBJ2-4; CDR3aa: CASSPPLAGGNIQYF; CDR3nt: TGTGCCAGCAGCCCCCCCCTAGCGGGGGGTAACATTCAGTACTTC
abundance: -; v_gene: TRBV2; d_gene: -; j_gene: TRBJ2-3; CDR3aa: CASSLVVYADTQYF; CDR3nt: TGTGCCAGCAGTCTAGTTGTGTATGCAGATACGCAGTATTTT
abundance: -; v_gene: TRBV6-5; d_gene: -; j_gene: TRBJ1-1; CDR3aa: CASTQGWDTEAFF; CDR3nt: TGTGCCAGCACCCAGGGGTGGGACACTGAAGCTTTCTTT
abundance: -; v_gene: TRBV9; d_gene: -; j_gene: TRBJ2-5; CDR3aa: CASSVSPYQETQYF; CDR3nt: TGTGCCAGCAGCGTGTCCCCGTACCAAGAGACCCAGTACTTC